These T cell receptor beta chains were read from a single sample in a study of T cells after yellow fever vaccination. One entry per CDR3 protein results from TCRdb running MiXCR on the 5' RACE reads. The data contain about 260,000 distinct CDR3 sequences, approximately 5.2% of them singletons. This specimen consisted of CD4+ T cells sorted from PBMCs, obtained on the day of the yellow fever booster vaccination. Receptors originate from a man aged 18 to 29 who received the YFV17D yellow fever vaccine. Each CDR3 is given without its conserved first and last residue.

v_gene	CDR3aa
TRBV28	ASSERVSEKLF
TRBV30	AWIKEGNTEAF
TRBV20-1	SAAGTRVTDTQY
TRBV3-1	ASSQEAGAGEETQY
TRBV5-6	ASSLIWFSYNEQF
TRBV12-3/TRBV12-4	ASSLIAGDSPEAF
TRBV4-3	ASSQVDSSQSYNEQF
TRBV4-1	ASSWPSPGNTIY
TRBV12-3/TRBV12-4	ASSLGQGEAGELF
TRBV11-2	ASSLDLNQPQH
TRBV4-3	ASSQYPRGRDTEAF
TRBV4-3	ASSHGARDADTQY
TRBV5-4	ASSRTSGGDTDTQY
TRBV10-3	AISESKWGGRDTGELF
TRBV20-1	SARGLGGSGEQF
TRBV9	ASSVWGFTDTQY
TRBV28	ASSNAGKAF
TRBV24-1	ATSDPGAGGLTDTQY
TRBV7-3	ASSVIGTGGGTDTQY
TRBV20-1	SAPGTLGNTIY
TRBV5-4	ASSPGGRSEAF
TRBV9	ASSDRTGNEKLF
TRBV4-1	ASSQEQGNQPQH
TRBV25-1	ASSERTSGEPYNEQF
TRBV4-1	ASSQDPRVNTEAF